The subject of this entry is one T cell receptor (beta chain). Its antigen is unidentified. The sample originates from a study of cytomegalovirus exposure and HLA in healthy donors. The germline V gene has CDR1 KGHSH and CDR2 LQKENI. Deletions cut 2 bases from V and 8 bases from J, with 21 bases between. The CDR3 runs to 16 residues. Researchers ran the PCR with 60 Vbeta and 13 Jbeta primers. Some clones are missing from TCRdb's copy, which holds only in-frame ones; the method was immunoSEQ multiplex PCR. The sample shows 50,000 or so clones, roughly 72% of them seen only once. Study-level results: The classifier, whose performance was assessed in both the original and validation cohorts, reportedly diagnosed cytomegalovirus status with high specificity and sensitivity.

This TCR derives from a woman aged 45-65 years in good health and CMV-seronegative. This chain uses TRBV18 with TRBJ1-2; D remains ambiguous. Sequencing was carried out using PBMCs. The CDR3 loop reads CASSPLLLRGGEGYTF. Written as DNA, the CDR3 is TGTGCCAGCTCACCATTGTTGTTACGCGGCGGAGAAGGCTACACCTTC.